This TCR beta chain comes out of a study of blood T cell repertoires in COVID-19. Study summary: Collection of acute and convalescent COVID-19 samples took place in the United States, Italy and Spain. In each case, the material was cDNA or gDNA derived from T cells, B-cell-depleted T cells, or PBMCs.

Per the germline V gene, CDR1 is MGHDK and CDR2 is SYGVNS. V lost 3 bases to trimming and J lost 8 bases, with 16 bases between them. CDR3 length equals 15 residues. As originally analysed: Scientists estimated how many nucleated cells there were by amplifying reference gene primers. Assay used: immunoSEQ multiplex PCR; TCRdb lists only in-frame clones, some missing. The DNA was the basis for D and trimming; V, J and clone size are from that table. Found here are under 350,000 clones, 90% of them singletons; the top ten hold 2% to 3%. The rearrangement joins TRBV25-1 to TRBJ1-4; weak D call: TRBD1 (5 bases). Sample: PBMCs or T cells enriched from blood (not recorded which). The sequence derives from a man aged 55 to 70 who had recovered from COVID-19. CDR3 region: CASSDLAGINEKLFF. The CDR3 nucleotides are TGTGCCAGCAGTGATTTGGCAGGGATTAACGAAAAACTGTTTTTT.